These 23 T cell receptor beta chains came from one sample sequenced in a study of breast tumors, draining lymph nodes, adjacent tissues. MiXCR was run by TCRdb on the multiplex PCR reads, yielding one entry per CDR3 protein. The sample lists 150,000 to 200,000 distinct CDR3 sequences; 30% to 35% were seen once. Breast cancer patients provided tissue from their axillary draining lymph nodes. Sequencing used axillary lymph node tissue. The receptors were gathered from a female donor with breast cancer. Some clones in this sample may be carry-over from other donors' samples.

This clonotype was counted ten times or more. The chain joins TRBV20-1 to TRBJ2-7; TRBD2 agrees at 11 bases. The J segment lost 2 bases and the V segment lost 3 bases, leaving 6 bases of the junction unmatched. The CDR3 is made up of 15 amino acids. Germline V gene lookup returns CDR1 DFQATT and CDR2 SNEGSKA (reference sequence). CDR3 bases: TGCAGTGCTAGGGGAAGACTAGCGGGAACCTACGAGCAGTACTTC. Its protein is CSARGRLAGTYEQYF.

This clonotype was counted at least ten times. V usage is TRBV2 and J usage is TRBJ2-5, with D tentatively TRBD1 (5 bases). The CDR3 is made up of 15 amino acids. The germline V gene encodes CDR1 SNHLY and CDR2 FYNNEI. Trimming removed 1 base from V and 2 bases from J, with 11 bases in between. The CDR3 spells CASSEGGADQETQYF. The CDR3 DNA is TGTGCCAGCAGTGAAGGTGGGGCCGATCAAGAGACCCAGTACTTC.

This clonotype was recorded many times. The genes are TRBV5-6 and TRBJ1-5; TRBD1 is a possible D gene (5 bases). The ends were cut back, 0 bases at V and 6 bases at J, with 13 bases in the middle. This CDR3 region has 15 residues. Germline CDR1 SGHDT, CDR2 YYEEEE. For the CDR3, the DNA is TGTGCCAGCAGCTTGGGGACAAACTTGGGTCAGCCCCAGCATTTT. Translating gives CASSLGTNLGQPQHF.

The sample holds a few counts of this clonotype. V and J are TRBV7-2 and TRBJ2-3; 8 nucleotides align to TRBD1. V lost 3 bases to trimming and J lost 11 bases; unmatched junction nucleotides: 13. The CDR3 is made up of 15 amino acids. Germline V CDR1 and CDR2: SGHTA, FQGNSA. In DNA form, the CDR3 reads TGTGCCAGCAGCTTGCGGACAGGGAGTAACAATGAGCAGTATTTT. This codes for CASSLRTGSNNEQYF. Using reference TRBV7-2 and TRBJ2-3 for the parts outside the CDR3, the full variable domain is GAGVSQSPSNKVTEKGKDVELRCDPISGHTALYWYRQSLGQGLEFLIYFQGNSAPDKSGLPSDRFSAERTGGSVSTLTIQRTQQEDSAVYLCASSLRTGSNNEQYFGPGTRLTVL.

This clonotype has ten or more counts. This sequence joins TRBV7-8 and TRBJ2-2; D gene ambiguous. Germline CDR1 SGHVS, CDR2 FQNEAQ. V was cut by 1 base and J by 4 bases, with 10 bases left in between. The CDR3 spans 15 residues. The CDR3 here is CASSLVLGLTGELFF. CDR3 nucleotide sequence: TGTGCCAGCAGCTTAGTATTAGGGCTCACCGGGGAGCTGTTTTTT. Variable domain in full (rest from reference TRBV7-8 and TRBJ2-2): GAGVSQSPRYKVAKRGQDVALRCDPISGHVSLFWYQQALGQGPEFLTYFQNEAQLDKSGLPSDRFFAERPEGSVSTLKIQRTQQEDSAVYLCASSLVLGLTGELFFGEGSRLTVL.

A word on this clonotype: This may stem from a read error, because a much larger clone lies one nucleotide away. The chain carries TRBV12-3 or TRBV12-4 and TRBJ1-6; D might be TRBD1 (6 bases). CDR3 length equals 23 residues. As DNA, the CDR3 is TGTGCCAGCAGTTTCGTAGTTCTACAGGGCGAGAAAGAGCCGAGCTCCTATAATCCACCCCTCCACTTT. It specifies CASSFVVLQGEKEPSSYNPPLHF.

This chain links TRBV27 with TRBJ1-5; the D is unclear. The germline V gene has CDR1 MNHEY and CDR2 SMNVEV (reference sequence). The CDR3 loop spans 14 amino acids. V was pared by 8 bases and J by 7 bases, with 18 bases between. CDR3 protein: CASSYRLTSQPQHF. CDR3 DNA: TGTGCCAGCTCTTACCGATTAACGAGCCAGCCCCAGCATTTT.

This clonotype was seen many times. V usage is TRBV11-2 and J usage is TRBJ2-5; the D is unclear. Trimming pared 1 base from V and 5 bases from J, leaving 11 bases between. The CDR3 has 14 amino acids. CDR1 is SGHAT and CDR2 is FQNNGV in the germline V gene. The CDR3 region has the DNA TGTGCCAGCAGCTTAGTAGCCACTTGGGAGACCCAGTACTTC. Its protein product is CASSLVATWETQYF.

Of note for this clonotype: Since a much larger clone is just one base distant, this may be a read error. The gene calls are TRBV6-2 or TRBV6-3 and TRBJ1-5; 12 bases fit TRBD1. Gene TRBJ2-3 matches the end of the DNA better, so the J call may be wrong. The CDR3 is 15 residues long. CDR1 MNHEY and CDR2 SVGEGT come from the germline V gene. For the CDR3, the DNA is TGTGCCAGCAGCCCGGGACAGGGGGCCAGTCAGCCCCAGTATTTT. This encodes CASSPGQGASQPQYF.

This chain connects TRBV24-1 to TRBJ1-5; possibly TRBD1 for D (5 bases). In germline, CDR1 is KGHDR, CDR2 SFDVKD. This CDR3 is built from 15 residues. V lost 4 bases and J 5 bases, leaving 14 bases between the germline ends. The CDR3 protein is CATSDTSGIHQPQHF. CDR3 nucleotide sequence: TGTGCCACCAGTGACACGTCAGGGATCCATCAGCCCCAGCATTTT.

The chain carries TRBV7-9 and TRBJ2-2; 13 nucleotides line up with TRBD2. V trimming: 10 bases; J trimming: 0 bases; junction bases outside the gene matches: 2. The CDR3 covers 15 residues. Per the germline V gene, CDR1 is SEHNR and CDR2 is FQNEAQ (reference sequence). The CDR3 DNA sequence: TGTGCCACGGGACTAGCGGGACCGAACACCGGGGAGCTGTTTTTT. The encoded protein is CATGLAGPNTGELFF.

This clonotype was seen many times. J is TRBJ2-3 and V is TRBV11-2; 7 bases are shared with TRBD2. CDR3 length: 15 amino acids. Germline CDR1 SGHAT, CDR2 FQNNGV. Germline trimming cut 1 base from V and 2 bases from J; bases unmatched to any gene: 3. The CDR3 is CASSLGRGNTDTQYF. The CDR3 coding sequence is TGTGCCAGCAGCTTAGGGCGGGGGAACACAGATACGCAGTATTTT.

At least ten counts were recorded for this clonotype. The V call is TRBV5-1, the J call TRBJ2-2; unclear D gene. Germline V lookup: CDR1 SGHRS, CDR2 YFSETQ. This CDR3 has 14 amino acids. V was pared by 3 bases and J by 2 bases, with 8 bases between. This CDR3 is CASSSFINTGELFF. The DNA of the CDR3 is TGCGCCAGCAGCTCGTTCATAAACACCGGGGAGCTGTTTTTT.

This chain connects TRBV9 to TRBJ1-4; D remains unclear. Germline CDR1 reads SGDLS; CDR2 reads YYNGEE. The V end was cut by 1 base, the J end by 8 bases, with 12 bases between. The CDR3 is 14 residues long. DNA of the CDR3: TGTGCCAGCAGCGTAAAGGGTGACCCAGAAAAACTGTTTTTT. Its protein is CASSVKGDPEKLFF.

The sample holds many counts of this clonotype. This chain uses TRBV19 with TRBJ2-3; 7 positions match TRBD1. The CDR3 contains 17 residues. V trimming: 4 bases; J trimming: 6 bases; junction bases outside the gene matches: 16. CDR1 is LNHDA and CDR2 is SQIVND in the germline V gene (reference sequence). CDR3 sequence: CASSRTHLETGIDTQYF. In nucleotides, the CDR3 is TGTGCCAGTAGTAGAACACACCTCGAGACAGGGATCGATACGCAGTATTTT.

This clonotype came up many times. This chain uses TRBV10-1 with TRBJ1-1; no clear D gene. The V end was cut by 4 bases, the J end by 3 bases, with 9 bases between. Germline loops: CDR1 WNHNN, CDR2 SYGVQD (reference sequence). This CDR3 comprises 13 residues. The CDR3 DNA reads TGCGCCAGCAGTGGGGGAAGGGACACTGAAGCTTTCTTT. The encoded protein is CASSGGRDTEAFF.

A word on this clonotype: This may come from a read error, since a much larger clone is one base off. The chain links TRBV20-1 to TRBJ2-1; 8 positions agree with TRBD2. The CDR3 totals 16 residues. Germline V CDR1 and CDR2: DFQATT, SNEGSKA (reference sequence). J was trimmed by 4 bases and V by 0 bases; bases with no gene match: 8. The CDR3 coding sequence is TGCAGTGCTAGAGATTATCGAGCGGGAGCTTACAATGAGCAGTTCTTC. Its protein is CSARDYRAGAYNEQFF.

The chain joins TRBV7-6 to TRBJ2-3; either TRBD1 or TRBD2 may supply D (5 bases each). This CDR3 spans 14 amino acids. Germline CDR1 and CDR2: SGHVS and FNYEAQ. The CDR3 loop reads CARDGATSTDTQYF. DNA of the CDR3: TGTGCTAGGGACGGGGCTACTAGCACAGATACGCAGTATTTT.

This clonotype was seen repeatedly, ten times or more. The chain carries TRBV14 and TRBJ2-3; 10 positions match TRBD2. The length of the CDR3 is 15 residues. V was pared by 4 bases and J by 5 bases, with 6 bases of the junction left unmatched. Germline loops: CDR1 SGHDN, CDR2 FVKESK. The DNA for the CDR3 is TGTGCCAGCAGCCCTAGCGGGGGATGGGGAGATACGCAGTATTTT. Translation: CASSPSGGWGDTQYF.

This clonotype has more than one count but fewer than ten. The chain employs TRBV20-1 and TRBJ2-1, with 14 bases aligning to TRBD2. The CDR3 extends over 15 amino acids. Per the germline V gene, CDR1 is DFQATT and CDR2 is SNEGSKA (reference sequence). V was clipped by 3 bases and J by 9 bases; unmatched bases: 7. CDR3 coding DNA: TGCAGTGCTAGCGGGGGGACTAGCGGGAGTGCTGAGCAGTTCTTC. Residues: CSASGGTSGSAEQFF.

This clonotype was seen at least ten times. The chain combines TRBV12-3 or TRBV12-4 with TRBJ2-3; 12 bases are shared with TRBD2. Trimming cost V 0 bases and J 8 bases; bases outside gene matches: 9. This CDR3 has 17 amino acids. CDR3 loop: CASSLAPASGRAITQYF. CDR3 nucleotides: TGTGCCAGCAGTTTAGCCCCGGCTAGCGGGAGGGCGATTACGCAGTATTTT.

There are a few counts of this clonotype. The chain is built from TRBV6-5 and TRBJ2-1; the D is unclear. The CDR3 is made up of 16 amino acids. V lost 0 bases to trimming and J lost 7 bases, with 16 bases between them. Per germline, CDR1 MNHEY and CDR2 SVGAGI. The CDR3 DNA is TGTGCCAGCAGTTACTCGACTCACTACTCGAGAAATGAGCAGTTCTTC. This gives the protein CASSYSTHYSRNEQFF.

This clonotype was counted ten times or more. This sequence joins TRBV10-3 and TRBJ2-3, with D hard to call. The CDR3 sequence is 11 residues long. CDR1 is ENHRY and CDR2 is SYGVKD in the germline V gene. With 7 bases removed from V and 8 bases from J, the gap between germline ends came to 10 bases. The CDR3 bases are TGTGCCATCAACCGACGAGGTACGCAGTATTTT. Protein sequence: CAINRRGTQYF.